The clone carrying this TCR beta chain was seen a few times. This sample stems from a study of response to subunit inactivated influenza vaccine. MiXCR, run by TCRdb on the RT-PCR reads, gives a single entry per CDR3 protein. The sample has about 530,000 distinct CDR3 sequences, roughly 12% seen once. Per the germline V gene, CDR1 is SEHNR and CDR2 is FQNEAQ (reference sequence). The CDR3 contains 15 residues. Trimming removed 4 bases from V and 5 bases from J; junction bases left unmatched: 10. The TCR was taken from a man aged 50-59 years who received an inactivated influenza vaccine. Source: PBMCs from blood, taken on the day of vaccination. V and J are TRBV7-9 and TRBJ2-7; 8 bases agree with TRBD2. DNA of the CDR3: TGTGCCAGCAGCTATGAACCTAGCGGGTTGAACGAGCAGTACTTC. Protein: CASSYEPSGLNEQYF.